What follows are 18 T cell receptor beta chains derived from one specimen sequenced in a study of T-cell reconstitution after alpha-beta-depleted transplantation in children. Unique molecular identifiers featured in how the TCRbeta library was prepared. From the PCR reads, TCRdb called clonotypes with MiXCR, one entry per CDR3 protein. The table shows some 600,000 distinct CDR3 sequences, with 10% to 15% occurring only once. The material was PBMCs, mostly from graft donor cells, obtained 360 days after TCRalphabeta/CD19-depleted stem cell transplant. The receptors derive from a male patient younger than 18 who had a stem cell transplant for acute myeloid leukemia, so the T cells may come from the graft donor.

The sample holds many counts of this clonotype. The chain has TRBV5-1 and TRBJ2-1, with TRBD2 identical over 11 bases. The CDR3 sequence is 16 residues long. The germline CDR1 and CDR2 sequences are SGHRS and YFSETQ. V dropped 4 bases and J dropped 7; count of bases not matched to a gene: 10. The CDR3 reads CASSPLAGGLGNEQFF. The CDR3 region has the DNA TGCGCCAGCAGCCCATTAGCGGGAGGGCTAGGGAATGAGCAGTTCTTC.

The chain couples TRBV29-1 to TRBJ2-1, with TRBD2 matching over 11 bases. Germline V gene lookup returns CDR1 SQVTM and CDR2 ANQGSEA. The CDR3 is made up of 14 amino acids. The ends lost 5 bases at V and 9 bases at J; junction bases unmatched: 9. The CDR3 here is CSVPRLAGRGEQFF. The CDR3 DNA follows: TGCAGCGTTCCCAGACTAGCGGGGCGGGGTGAGCAGTTCTTC.

This clonotype was detected a few times. The V gene is TRBV4-1, the J gene TRBJ1-1; the D gene is possibly TRBD1 (5 bases). The CDR3 sequence is 16 residues long. Germline loops: CDR1 MGHRA, CDR2 YSYEKL. With 4 bases removed from V and 1 base from J, the gap between germline ends came to 16 bases. The CDR3 loop reads CASSPISGRRNTEAFF. The CDR3, as DNA: TGCGCCAGCAGCCCAATTTCGGGACGGAGGAACACTGAAGCTTTCTTT.

This chain uses TRBV7-6 with TRBJ2-1, with D perhaps matching TRBD2 (5 bases). The V and J ends lost 4 bases and 3 bases respectively, with 25 bases between them. This CDR3 is 19 amino acids long. Germline-derived CDR1 and CDR2 are SGHVS and FNYEAQ. CDR3 bases: TGTGCCAGCAGCTCTTACGGACGGCGGACTCCATCCCTCTACAATGAGCAGTTCTTC. As protein: CASSSYGRRTPSLYNEQFF.

This clonotype came up many times. The rearrangement joins TRBV13 to TRBJ2-3, with D possibly TRBD2 on 5 matching bases. The germline CDR1 and CDR2 sequences are PRHDT and FYEKMQ (reference sequence). Trimming left V 2 bases short and J 2 bases short, with 17 bases between. The length of the CDR3 is 17 residues. The CDR3 protein is CASSLREIDYPTDTQYF. Written as DNA, the CDR3 is TGTGCCAGCAGCTTAAGGGAGATCGATTATCCCACAGATACGCAGTATTTT. Combining the CDR3 with reference TRBV13 and TRBJ2-3 gives the whole variable domain AAGVIQSPRHLIKEKRETATLKCYPIPRHDTVYWYQQGPGQDPQFLISFYEKMQSDKGSIPDRFSAQQFSDYHSELNMSSLELGDSALYFCASSLREIDYPTDTQYFGPGTRLTVL.

V gene TRBV29-1 combines with J gene TRBJ2-4; D is perhaps TRBD1 (6 bases). Looked up from germline, CDR1 is SQVTM and CDR2 is ANQGSEA. V was pared by 0 bases and J by 7 bases, with 13 bases between. CDR3 length: 14 amino acids. The CDR3 loop is CSVEDLWTENIQYF. For the CDR3, the DNA is TGCAGCGTTGAAGACCTTTGGACAGAGAACATTCAGTACTTC.

The chain employs TRBV7-9 and TRBJ2-1; TRBD2 matches 11 bases. The CDR3 covers 16 residues. V trimming: 5 bases; J trimming: 5 bases; junction bases outside the gene matches: 8. Germline V lookup: CDR1 SEHNR, CDR2 FQNEAQ (reference sequence). The CDR3 coding sequence is TGTGCCAGCAGCCCCATAGCGGGAGGGCTTAACAATGAGCAGTTCTTC. Amino acids: CASSPIAGGLNNEQFF.

This clonotype was detected ten times or more. The chain joins TRBV6-5 to TRBJ2-7; perhaps TRBD2 as D (5 bases). Trimming took 6 bases from V and 3 from J, leaving 15 bases between them. CDR3 length equals 14 residues. Germline-derived CDR1 and CDR2 are MNHEY and SVGAGI. The CDR3 DNA is TGTGCCAGCAGCCCCCAGGTAGCGCTCTACGAGCAGTACTTC. It specifies CASSPQVALYEQYF.

A few counts support this clonotype. The rearrangement joins TRBV28 to TRBJ2-3, with TRBD1 identical over 8 bases. The CDR3 extends over 18 amino acids. Germline CDR1 is MDHEN and CDR2 is SYDVKM. Trimming took 5 bases from V and 2 from J; bases not matched to a gene: 15. CDR3 protein: CASSPHLTGEPNTDTQYF. In DNA, the CDR3 is TGTGCCAGCAGTCCCCACCTGACAGGGGAACCAAACACAGATACGCAGTATTTT.

This clonotype has more than one count but fewer than ten. At one end the junction does not follow the germline gene, possibly because of a read error. This sequence joins TRBV28 and TRBJ2-7; 9 positions agree with TRBD1. The CDR3 contains 14 residues. CDR1 and CDR2 from the germline V gene are MDHEN and SYDVKM. The CDR3 sequence: CASSRDRVSDEQYF. The CDR3 region has the DNA TGTGCCAGCAGTAGGGACAGGGTCTCCGACGAGCAGTACTTC.

The chain links TRBV20-1 to TRBJ1-4, with 7 positions matching TRBD1. The CDR3 is 14 residues long. Germline CDR1 and CDR2: DFQATT and SNEGSKA (reference sequence). V lost 3 bases, J lost 2 bases, and 3 bases stayed unmatched. This chain's CDR3 is CSARGQKTNEKLFF. The CDR3 DNA reads TGCAGTGCTAGGGGACAGAAGACTAATGAAAAACTGTTTTTT.

The CDR3 sequence: CASSNRLAASYEQYF. DNA for the CDR3: TGTGCCAGCAGTAATCGACTAGCGGCAAGCTACGAGCAGTACTTC. V usage is TRBV12-3 or TRBV12-4 and J usage is TRBJ2-7; 9 bases match TRBD2. The CDR3 runs to 15 residues. The junction had 8 bases not matched to a gene; V was cut back by 5 bases and J by 3 bases.

The chain links TRBV7-2 to TRBJ2-7, with 7 bases fitting TRBD1. V lost 6 bases to trimming and J lost 2 bases; unmatched junction nucleotides: 7. The germline CDR1 and CDR2 sequences are SGHTA and FQGNSA. The CDR3 totals 14 residues. This CDR3 reads CASSLTGNAYEQYF. In nucleotides, the CDR3 is TGTGCCAGCAGTTTGACAGGGAACGCCTACGAGCAGTACTTC.

J is TRBJ2-5 and V is TRBV12-3 or TRBV12-4; TRBD2 aligns across 9 bases. V was pared by 1 base and J by 0 bases, with 3 bases of the junction left unmatched. This CDR3 region has 16 residues. The CDR3 sequence: CASSLGLAVYQETQYF. Here the CDR3 DNA reads TGTGCCAGCAGTTTAGGACTAGCGGTGTACCAAGAGACCCAGTACTTC.

This clonotype was observed at least ten times. The chain is built from TRBV18 and TRBJ2-7; 13 bases are a match to TRBD2. This CDR3 region has 17 residues. J lost 4 bases, V lost 6 bases, and 12 bases had no gene match. The germline CDR1 and CDR2 sequences are KGHSH and LQKENI. CDR3 in amino acids: CASSSGGLAGEPYEQYF. CDR3 nucleotide sequence: TGTGCCAGCTCCTCGGGAGGACTAGCGGGAGAGCCTTACGAGCAGTACTTC.

The sample holds many counts of this clonotype. The CDR3 sequence: CSAMRTGSSYEQYF. CDR3 DNA sequence: TGCAGTGCAATGAGGACAGGTAGCTCCTACGAGCAGTACTTC. The chain has TRBV20-1 and TRBJ2-7, with 7 bases that match TRBD1. V lost 6 bases, J lost 0 bases, and 8 bases stayed unmatched. The CDR3 loop spans 14 amino acids. Germline CDR1 reads DFQATT; CDR2 reads SNEGSKA (reference sequence).

This chain joins TRBV20-1 and TRBJ1-1; D uncertain. Between the trimmed V and J ends, which lost 4 bases and 0 bases, there was a span of 6 bases. The CDR3 runs to 12 residues. Germline CDR1 DFQATT, CDR2 SNEGSKA (reference sequence). The CDR3 loop is CSATVMNTEAFF. DNA for the CDR3: TGCAGTGCTACGGTCATGAACACTGAAGCTTTCTTT.

This clonotype showed up many times. The gene calls are TRBV29-1 and TRBJ2-1; 11 bases line up with TRBD2. After removal of 3 bases from V and 0 bases from J, the junction contained 4 bases not matched to a gene. In germline, CDR1 is SQVTM, CDR2 ANQGSEA. The CDR3 runs 16 residues. The CDR3, as DNA: TGCAGCGTTGATAGACTAGCGGGGTACTCCTACAATGAGCAGTTCTTC. This gives the protein CSVDRLAGYSYNEQFF.